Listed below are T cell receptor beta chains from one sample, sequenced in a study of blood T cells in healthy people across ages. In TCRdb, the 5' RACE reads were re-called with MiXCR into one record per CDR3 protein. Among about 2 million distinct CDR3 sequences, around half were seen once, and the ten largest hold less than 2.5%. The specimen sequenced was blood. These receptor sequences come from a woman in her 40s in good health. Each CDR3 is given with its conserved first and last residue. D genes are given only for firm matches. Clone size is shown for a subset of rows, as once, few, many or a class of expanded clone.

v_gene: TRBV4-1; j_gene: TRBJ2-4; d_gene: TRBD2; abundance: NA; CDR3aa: CASSPPPAGEERLAKNIQYF; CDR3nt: TGCGCCAGCAGCCCCCCCCCCGCGGGGGAAGAACGACTAGCCAAAAACATTCAGTACTTC
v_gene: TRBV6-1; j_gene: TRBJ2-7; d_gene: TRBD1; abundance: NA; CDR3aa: CASQARTGDYEQYF; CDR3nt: TGTGCCAGCCAAGCAAGGACAGGGGACTACGAGCAGTACTTC
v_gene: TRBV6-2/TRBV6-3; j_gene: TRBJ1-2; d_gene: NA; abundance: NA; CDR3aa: CASSGDSVNYGYTF; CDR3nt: TGTGCCAGCAGTGGAGACTCGGTTAACTATGGCTACACCTTC
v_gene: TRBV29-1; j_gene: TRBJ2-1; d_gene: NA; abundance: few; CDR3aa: CSSSGVNEQFF; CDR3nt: TGCAGCTCGTCAGGGGTCAATGAGCAGTTCTTC
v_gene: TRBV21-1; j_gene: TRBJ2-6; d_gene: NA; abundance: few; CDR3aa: CASSKVRGMAWAGGANVLTF; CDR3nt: NA
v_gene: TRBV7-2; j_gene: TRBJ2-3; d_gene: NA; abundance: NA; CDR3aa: CASAPPVSTDTQYF; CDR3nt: TGTGCCAGCGCCCCGCCAGTTAGCACAGATACGCAGTATTTT
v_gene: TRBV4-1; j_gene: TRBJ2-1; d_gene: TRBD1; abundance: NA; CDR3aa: CASSLRQGLGDEQFF; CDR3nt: TGCGCCAGCAGCCTAAGACAGGGCCTAGGCGATGAGCAGTTCTTC
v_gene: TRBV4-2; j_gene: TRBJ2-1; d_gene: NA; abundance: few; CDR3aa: CASSRLTGREQFF; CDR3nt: TGTGCCAGCAGCCGCCTTACAGGGCGTGAGCAGTTCTTC
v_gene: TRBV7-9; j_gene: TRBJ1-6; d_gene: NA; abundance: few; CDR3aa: CASSLVGQTYNSPLHF; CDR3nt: TGTGCCAGCAGCTTAGTGGGGCAGACTTATAATTCACCCCTCCACTTT
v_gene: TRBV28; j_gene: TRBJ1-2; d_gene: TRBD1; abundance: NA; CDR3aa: CASSSPMGGQGAHGYTF; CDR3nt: TGTGCCAGCAGTTCACCGATGGGAGGACAGGGCGCCCATGGCTACACCTTC
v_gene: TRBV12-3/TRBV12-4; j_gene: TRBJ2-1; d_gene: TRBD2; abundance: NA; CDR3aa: CASIGTSLSNEQFF; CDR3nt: TGTGCCAGCATCGGGACTAGCCTAAGCAATGAGCAGTTCTTC
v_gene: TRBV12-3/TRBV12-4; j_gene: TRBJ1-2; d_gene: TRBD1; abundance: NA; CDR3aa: CASSWGQPIIYGYTF; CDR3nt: TGTGCCAGCAGTTGGGGACAGCCAATTATCTATGGCTACACCTTC
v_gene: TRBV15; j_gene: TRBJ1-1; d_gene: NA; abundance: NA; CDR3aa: CATSRDTGGAEAFF; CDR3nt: TGTGCCACCAGCAGAGATACAGGCGGCGCTGAAGCTTTCTTT
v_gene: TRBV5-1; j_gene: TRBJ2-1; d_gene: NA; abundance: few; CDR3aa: CASSLEGALHNEQFF; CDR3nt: TGCGCCAGCAGCTTGGAAGGAGCACTTCACAATGAGCAGTTCTTC
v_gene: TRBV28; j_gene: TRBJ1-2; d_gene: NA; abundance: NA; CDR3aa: CAARVGQNYGYTF; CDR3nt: TGTGCCGCCAGAGTAGGGCAGAACTATGGCTACACCTTC
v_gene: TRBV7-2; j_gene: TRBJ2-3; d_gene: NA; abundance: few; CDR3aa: CASSLGQQGLTDTQYF; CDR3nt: TGTGCCAGCAGCTTAGGACAGCAGGGACTCACAGATACGCAGTATTTT
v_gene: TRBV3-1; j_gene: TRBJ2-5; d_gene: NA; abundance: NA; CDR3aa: CASSHSLVSQETQYF; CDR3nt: TGTGCCAGCAGCCACTCTCTTGTGTCTCAAGAGACCCAGTACTTC
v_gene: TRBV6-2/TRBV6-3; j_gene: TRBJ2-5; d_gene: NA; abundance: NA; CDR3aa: CASRPRAGQETQYF; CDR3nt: TGTGCCAGCAGGCCCCGGGCGGGACAAGAGACCCAGTACTTC